This TCR beta chain originates from a study of T cells in Graves' hyperthyroidism and ophthalmopathy. The CDR3 loop spans 15 amino acids. CDR1 is LGHDT, CDR2 YNNKEL, per germline (reference sequence). V was pared by 1 base and J by 4 bases, with 13 bases between. Fresh 10 ml peripheral blood yielded PBMCs. Amplification of TCR beta CDR3 regions was performed using RNA transcripts as template. TCR CDR3 underwent first-round RT-PCR with the HTBI primer set. TCRdb ran MiXCR on the multiplex PCR reads and lists one entry per CDR3 protein. Of a few hundred thousand distinct CDR3 sequences listed, 17% are singletons.

This sequence joins TRBV3-1 and TRBJ1-1, with D perhaps TRBD1 (6 bases). Input material: blood. The sequence derives from a woman aged 18-30 years with Graves' ophthalmopathy. For the CDR3, the DNA is TGTGCCAGCAGCCAAGTCTGGGGGCGCGGCACTGAAGCTTTCTTT. Translation gives CASSQVWGRGTEAFF.